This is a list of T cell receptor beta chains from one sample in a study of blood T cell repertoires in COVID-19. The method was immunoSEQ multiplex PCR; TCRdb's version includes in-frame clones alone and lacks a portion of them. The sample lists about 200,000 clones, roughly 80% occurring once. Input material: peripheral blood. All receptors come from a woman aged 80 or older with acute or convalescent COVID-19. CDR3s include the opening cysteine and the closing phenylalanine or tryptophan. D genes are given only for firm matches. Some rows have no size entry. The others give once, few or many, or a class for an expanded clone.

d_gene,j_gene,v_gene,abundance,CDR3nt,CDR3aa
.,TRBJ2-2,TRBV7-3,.,TGTGCCAGCAGCTTGTGGACCGGGACATCGAACACCGGGGAGCTGTTTTTT,CASSLWTGTSNTGELFF
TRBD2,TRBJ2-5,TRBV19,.,TGTGCCAGTAGTGTGACCCAGCGGGGGACCCAGTACTTC,CASSVTQRGTQYF
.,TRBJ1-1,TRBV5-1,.,TGCGCCAGCAGCGCAGAACAGGGTTGGAACACTGAAGCTTTCTTT,CASSAEQGWNTEAFF
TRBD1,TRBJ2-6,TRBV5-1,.,TGCGCCAGCAGAGTGGACAGGGGGTTGATTGCTGGGGCCAACGTCCTGACTTTC,CASRVDRGLIAGANVLTF
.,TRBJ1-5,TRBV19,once,TGTGCCAGTAGAGGGAGGGGCAATCAGCCCCAGCATTTT,CASRGRGNQPQHF
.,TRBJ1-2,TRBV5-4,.,TGTGCCAGCAGCTTGGAATCAGGGATAAACTATGGCTACACCTTC,CASSLESGINYGYTF
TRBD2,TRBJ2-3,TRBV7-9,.,TGTGCCAGCAGTCCCGCCTTTAGCGGGACTCCCACAAGGAATTTT,CASSPAFSGTPTRNF
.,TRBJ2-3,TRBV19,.,TGTGCCAGTAGTCCCCGTGGGCAGAGCACAGATACGCAGTATTTT,CASSPRGQSTDTQYF
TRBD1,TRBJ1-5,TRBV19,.,TGTGCCAGTAGTATAAACCTTCAACAGGGGACTGGACAGCCCCAGCATTTT,CASSINLQQGTGQPQHF
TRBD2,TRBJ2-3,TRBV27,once,TGTGCCAGCTCGGGGGGGGCGGCAGATACGCAGTATTTT,CASSGGAADTQYF
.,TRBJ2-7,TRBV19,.,TGTGCCAGTCCTTGGGCCAAACTGAACCTTCATTTCCTGTACGAGCAGTACTTC,CASPWAKLNLHFLYEQYF
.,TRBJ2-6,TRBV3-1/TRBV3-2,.,TGTGCCAGCAGCAAGGCAGGGGCTGGGGCCAACGTCCTGACTTTC,CASSKAGAGANVLTF
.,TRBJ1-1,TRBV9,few,TGTGCCAGCAGCGTAGCTAGAGACGGGAACACTGAAGCTTTCTTT,CASSVARDGNTEAFF
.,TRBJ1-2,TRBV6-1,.,TGTGCCAGCAGTGACAGGGGCGCTTCGTGGGGCTACACCTTC,CASSDRGASWGYTF
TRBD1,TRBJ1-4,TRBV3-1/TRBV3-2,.,TGTGCCAGCAGCCATGGGACAGGGTCGGCAACTAATGAAAAACTGTTTTTT,CASSHGTGSATNEKLFF
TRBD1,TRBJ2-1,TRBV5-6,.,TGTGCCAGCAGCTGGAGGACAGGGAACAATGAGCAGTTCTTC,CASSWRTGNNEQFF
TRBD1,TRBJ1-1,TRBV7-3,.,TGTGCCAGCAGCTTACAACCAGGGGGCGCAGCCGTGAACACTGAAGCTTTCTTT,CASSLQPGGAAVNTEAFF
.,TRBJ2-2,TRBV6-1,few,TGTGCCAGCAGTGACCGGGGAATCTATTCGAACACCGGGGAGCTGTTTTTT,CASSDRGIYSNTGELFF
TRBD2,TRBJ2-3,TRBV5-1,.,TGCGCCAGCAGCGGTACGGGGGGGCGGACAGATACGCAGTATTTT,CASSGTGGRTDTQYF
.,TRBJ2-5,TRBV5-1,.,TGCGCCAGCAGCTTGATACAAGAGACCCAGTACTTC,CASSLIQETQYF
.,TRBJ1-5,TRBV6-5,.,TGTGCCAGCAGCCCCATTGTGGCCCAGCCCCAGCATTTT,CASSPIVAQPQHF
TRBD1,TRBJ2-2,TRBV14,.,TGTGCCAGCAGCCTCAGGACAGGGGGCAACACCGGGGAGCTGTTTTTT,CASSLRTGGNTGELFF
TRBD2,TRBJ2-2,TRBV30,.,TGTGCCTCTCCACCACGCGGGCGGGAGACCACCGGGGAGCTGTTTTTT,CASPPRGRETTGELFF
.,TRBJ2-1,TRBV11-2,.,TGTGCCAGCAGCTTAAATAGAAATGAGCAGTTCTTC,CASSLNRNEQFF
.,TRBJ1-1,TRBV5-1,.,TGCGCCAGCAGCTTAGAGGGTGAGACTGAAGCTTTCTTT,CASSLEGETEAFF
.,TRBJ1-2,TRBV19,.,TGTGCCAGTAGTATCAGTCCTTCTAACTATGGCTACACCTTC,CASSISPSNYGYTF
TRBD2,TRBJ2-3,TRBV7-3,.,TGTGCCAGCGGGGACGGGAGGACAGATACGCAGTATTTT,CASGDGRTDTQYF
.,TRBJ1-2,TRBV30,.,TGTGCCTGGAGTGCGGGCTATGGCTACACCTTC,CAWSAGYGYTF
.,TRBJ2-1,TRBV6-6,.,TGTGCCACGAATAGCGAGAGCTCCTACAATGAGCAGTTCTTC,CATNSESSYNEQFF
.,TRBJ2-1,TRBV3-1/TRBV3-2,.,TGTGCCAGCAGCCAAGTATGGGGGGGGGCCGATGAGCAGTTCTTC,CASSQVWGGADEQFF
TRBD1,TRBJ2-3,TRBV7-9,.,TGTGCCAGCAGCCGGGACAGGGGGCCCGCCCGCACAGATACGCAGTATTTT,CASSRDRGPARTDTQYF
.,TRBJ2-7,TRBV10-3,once,TGTGCCATCAGTGAGTCGACGGGCTACGAGCAGTACTTC,CAISESTGYEQYF
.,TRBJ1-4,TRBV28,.,TGTGCCAGCAGTCTTCAGACAGCAACTAATGAAAAACTGTTTTTT,CASSLQTATNEKLFF
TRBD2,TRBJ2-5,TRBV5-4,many,TGTGCCAGCAGCTTGGAACTAGCGGGGGGGCAAGAGACCCAGTACTTC,CASSLELAGGQETQYF
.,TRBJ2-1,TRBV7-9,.,TGTGCCAGCAGCTTTGGTACAGGTTACAATGAGCAGTTCTTC,CASSFGTGYNEQFF
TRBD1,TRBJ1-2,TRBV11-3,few,TGTGCCAGCAGCCCGGACAGGGGCAGGATCTACACCTTC,CASSPDRGRIYTF
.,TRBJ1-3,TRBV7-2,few,TGTGCCAGCAGCTTAGTCTCCGCAGGGGTGTCTGGAAACACCATATATTTT,CASSLVSAGVSGNTIYF
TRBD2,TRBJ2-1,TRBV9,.,TGTGCCAGCAGCTTCACTGCGGGACTAGCTTCCAATGAGCAGTTCTTC,CASSFTAGLASNEQFF
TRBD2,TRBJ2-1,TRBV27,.,TGTGCCAGCAGTTCCCTTATTAGCGGGGCCTACAATGAGCAGTTCTTC,CASSSLISGAYNEQFF
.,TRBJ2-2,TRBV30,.,TGTGCCTGGTCCCGCGGCCCGCCGAACACCGGGGAGCTGTTTTTT,CAWSRGPPNTGELFF
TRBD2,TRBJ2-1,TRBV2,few,TGTGCCAGCAGTGATCGGCTAGCGGGTTACAATGAGCAGTTCTTC,CASSDRLAGYNEQFF
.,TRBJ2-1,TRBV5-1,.,TGCGCCAGCAGCTTGCCCGCCGGAGGGGCGAGGGGCAATGAGCAGTTCTTC,CASSLPAGGARGNEQFF
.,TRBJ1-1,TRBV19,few,TGTGCCAGTAGTAGCAGGAACACTGAAGCTTTCTTT,CASSSRNTEAFF
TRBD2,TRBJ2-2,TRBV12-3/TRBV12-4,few,TGTGCCAGCTTTTCCCGGGGGGCCGGGGAGCTGTTTTTT,CASFSRGAGELFF
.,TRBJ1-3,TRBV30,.,TGTGCCTGGATCCCGTTGTTCTCTGGAAACACCATATATTTT,CAWIPLFSGNTIYF
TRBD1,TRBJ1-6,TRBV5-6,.,TGTGCCAGCAGCTTGGTTGCGGGACAGGGTGATTCACCCCTCCACTTT,CASSLVAGQGDSPLHF
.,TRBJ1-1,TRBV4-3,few,TGCGCCAGCAGCCAAGATAGCGGGGCCTGGAACACTGAAGCTTTCTTT,CASSQDSGAWNTEAFF
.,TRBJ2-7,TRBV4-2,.,TGTGCCAGCAGCCAAGGACGGACGGGGGAGCAGTACTTC,CASSQGRTGEQYF
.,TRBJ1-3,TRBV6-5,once,TGTGCCAGCAGTTACTTTACGGGAGGAAACACCATATATTTT,CASSYFTGGNTIYF